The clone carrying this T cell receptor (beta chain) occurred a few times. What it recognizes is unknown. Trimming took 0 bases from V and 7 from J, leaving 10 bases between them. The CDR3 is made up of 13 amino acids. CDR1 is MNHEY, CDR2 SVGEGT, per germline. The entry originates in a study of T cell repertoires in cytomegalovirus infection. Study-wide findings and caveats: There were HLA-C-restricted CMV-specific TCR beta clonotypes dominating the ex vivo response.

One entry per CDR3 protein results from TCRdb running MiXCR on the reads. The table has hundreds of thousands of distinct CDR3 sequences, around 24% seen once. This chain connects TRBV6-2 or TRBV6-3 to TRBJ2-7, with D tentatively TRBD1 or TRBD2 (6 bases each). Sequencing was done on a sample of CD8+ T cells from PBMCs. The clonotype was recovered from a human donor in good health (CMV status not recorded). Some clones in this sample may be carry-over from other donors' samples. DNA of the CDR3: TGTGCCAGCAGTTACTCGGGGGGCGGTGAGCAGTACGTC. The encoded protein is CASSYSGGGEQYV.